This T cell receptor beta chain stems from a study of shared T cell receptors in the human thymus. The table came from immunoSEQ multiplex PCR; TCRdb's copy has only in-frame clones and leaves some out. The sample includes hundreds of thousands of clones, 80% to 90% of them seen just once. V shed 6 bases, J shed 0 bases, and the junction held 4 bases outside the gene matches. Germline V gene sequence: CDR1 LNHNV, CDR2 YYDKDF (reference sequence). This CDR3 region has 15 residues. The same sample was also used in a study of human thymus T cells. That work contributes: Resections obtained during corrective heart surgery supplied the thymus tissue. Thymic and blood repertoires showed apparently biased V and J gene usage. Related research examined unrelated individuals and reported that their thymic repertoires overlapped highly.

The TCR comes from a girl under three years old with a congenital heart defect. The rearrangement joins TRBV15 to TRBJ1-5; 8 nucleotides match TRBD1. Sequenced input: thymocytes. CDR3 residues: CATSRTGISNQPQHF. The CDR3 DNA follows: TGTGCCACCAGTCGGACAGGGATTAGCAATCAGCCCCAGCATTTT.